This T cell receptor (beta chain) was sequenced during a study of beta chain features in type 1 diabetes. The V and J ends lost 3 bases and 7 bases respectively, with 7 bases between them. This CDR3 contains 12 residues. Germline lookup yields CDR1 SEHNR and CDR2 FQNEAQ (reference sequence). Sequenced material consisted of expressed TCRB transcripts (all of the isolated RNA was reverse transcribed). Some clones are missing from TCRdb's copy, which holds only in-frame ones; the method was immunoSEQ multiplex PCR. The profile shows some 150,000 clones, 9% to 10% of them singletons. By way of CD45RO/CCR7/CD25/CD127/CD95/CD27, the CD4+ regulatory, stem cell-like memory, central memory and naive cells were sorted. Once sorted, every population was more than 95% pure.

The source material was central memory CD4+ T cells from blood. The chain links TRBV7-9 to TRBJ2-1, with D hard to call. The clonotype originates from a middle-aged woman in good health. CDR3 sequence: CASSFSQNEQFF. CDR3 coding DNA: TGTGCCAGCAGCTTTAGCCAGAATGAGCAGTTCTTC.